This TCR beta chain was recorded in a study of PD-1 blockade in classical Hodgkin lymphoma. Libraries were prepared by immunoSEQ multiplex PCR; TCRdb keeps only in-frame clonotypes and omits some of them. The data hold 40,000 to 50,000 clones, with 78% observed a single time. Concerning this clone: Its specificity is not known.

Findings and caveats of the study: The CD4+ diversity rise by C4D1 was clearest in complete responders. With respect to the repertoire differences, their causes, possibly disease activity or prior therapy, remain undefined.

With no exception, relapse followed autologous stem cell transplantation in all patients, and brentuximab vedotin exposure varied. The CDR3 covers 15 residues. CDR1 and CDR2 (germline): SGHTA, FQGTGA. V lost 5 bases and J lost 4; bases outside the gene matches: 7. J is TRBJ2-1 and V is TRBV7-3; 8 bases are shared with TRBD1. Sequences were derived from peripheral blood mononuclear cells (PBMCs), sampled at baseline. The receptor comes from a human donor with classical Hodgkin lymphoma. The CDR3 spells CASSDAGQAYNEQFF. The CDR3 DNA sequence: TGTGCCAGCAGCGATGCGGGACAGGCGTACAATGAGCAGTTCTTC.